This T cell receptor beta chain was identified in a study of CD8 T cells in Susac syndrome (dated by TCRdb to about 2019). A note on the overall study: Whether CD8+ T cell activation and differentiation in Susac syndrome was antigen driven was tested using repertoire sequencing.

The CDR3 starts with the cysteine, ends with the phenylalanine, and has 13 residues. The retained sequence is limited to the CDR3, 39 bases, with the frame set at the first base. The germline V gene yields SGHTA for CDR1 and FQGNSA for CDR2. V gives up 5 bases and J gives up 14 bases, and the segment between their germline ends measures 19 bases. As concerns this clonotype: The antigen it binds to is not known. Base-call qualities are not available, and no considerably larger clone is one nucleotide away.

The research as a whole found: The number of individuals in the TCR sequencing and HLA analysis was acknowledged as relatively small.

Peripheral blood CD8+ and CD4+ T cells from healthy donors, Susac syndrome patients and multiple sclerosis patients were profiled by high-throughput TCR beta sequencing. The multiple sclerosis controls were treatment-naive patients who had stable or active relapsing-remitting disease and met the revised McDonald criteria. CD8+ TEMRA cells were enriched by FACS, while bulk CD8+ and CD4+ T cells were purified by magnetic negative isolation. Blood was collected in EDTA tubes and processed within 24 hours, with PBMCs isolated through density gradient centrifugation. PBMCs intended for TCR sequencing were cryopreserved in liquid nitrogen and were subsequently thawed in a 37 degrees C water bath. The sorted or isolated CD4+, CD8+ and CD8+ TEMRA cells had a purity of 90% or higher. RNA was extracted using the RNeasy kit, and roughly 0.45 to 1 microgram was reverse transcribed with random hexamers. The immunoSEQ multiplex PCR assay, which covers 54 Vbeta and 13 Jbeta segments, was used to amplify TCR beta CDR3 regions. To correct PCR amplification bias, a synthetic template baseline was used for both primer optimization and computational correction. On the authors' methods: Reads were annotated to V, D and J genes according to IMGT and were analyzed with immunoSEQ Analyzer, with only productive sequences retained. Clonality was calculated as one minus the Shannon entropy normalized by log2 of the number of productive unique sequences. For each patient and control, public and private clones were evaluated within the 100 most prevalent clones. Clones were defined as Susac-specific when absent from the healthy and MS cohorts, from about 1,100 published viral clones and from other ImmuneACCESS disease sequences. The raw public reads went through TCRdb reprocessing: fastp at Q25, MiXCR clone calling, in-frame beta chains kept. A single entry per CDR3 protein holds the most common genes and DNA from its merged rows. TCRdb's processing, not the study's, gives the V and J calls here. The table for this sample lists 250,000 to 350,000 distinct CDR3 sequences; about 90% of them were counted only once. Together, the top ten hold approximately 0.065% of the sample.

The origin of this receptor is a human donor with multiple sclerosis. Here the chain combines TRBV7-2 and TRBJ2-1; no D gene call is confident. Sequences were obtained from CD4+ T cells from PBMCs. The nucleotides are TGTGCCAGCAGCACCCCGGACGTTATGGAGAAGTTCTTC. Translated, this is CASSTPDVMEKFF.